Listed here are 17 T cell receptor beta chains from one sample, sequenced in a study of beta chain features in type 1 diabetes. Study results and caveats: Moderately but significantly shorter TCRB CDR3s were found in Type 1 diabetes patients in all four CD4+ subsets.

What was sequenced were expressed TCRB transcripts, since all of the isolated RNA had been reverse transcribed. This table comes from immunoSEQ multiplex PCR, and its TCRdb copy is limited to in-frame clones, with some not included. Of hundreds of thousands of clones listed, around 15% were seen once; the top ten hold approximately 0.043%. Their specific antigens are unknown. The sample comprised naive CD4+ T cells from blood. Receptors were obtained from a man aged 18 to 29 with type 1 diabetes.

The rearrangement links TRBV27 to TRBJ1-5; unclear D gene. The CDR3 is 14 residues long. Germline CDR1 reads MNHEY; CDR2 reads SMNVEV (reference sequence). The V end was cut by 2 bases, the J end by 5 bases, with 10 bases between. As DNA, the CDR3 is TGTGCCAGCAGTTTAGACTCCTCCTATCAGCCCCAGCATTTT. This codes for CASSLDSSYQPQHF.

The chain carries TRBV29-1 and TRBJ1-4; tentative D call: TRBD1 (6 bases). Germline CDR1 SQVTM, CDR2 ANQGSEA. Trimming removed 5 bases from V and 6 bases from J, with 7 bases in between. The CDR3 has 11 amino acids. The CDR3 region has the DNA TGCAGCGTTAACAGGGATGAAAAACTGTTTTTT. Amino acid sequence: CSVNRDEKLFF.

The V gene is TRBV9, the J gene TRBJ1-4; D gene ambiguous. This CDR3 comprises 13 residues. CDR1 and CDR2 from the germline V gene are SGDLS and YYNGEE. Trimming removed 0 bases at V and 3 bases at J, with 3 bases between. CDR3 sequence reads: CASSVVPNEKLFF. CDR3 DNA: TGTGCCAGCAGCGTAGTGCCTAATGAAAAACTGTTTTTT.

The table lists this clone with a few counts. The gene calls are TRBV7-2 and TRBJ2-7; 13 bases align to TRBD2. The germline CDR1 and CDR2 sequences are SGHTA and FQGNSA. The CDR3 is 18 residues long. The ends lost 2 bases at V and 2 bases at J; junction bases unmatched: 9. CDR3 sequence (DNA): TGTGCCAGCAGCTTACGGTTCGGGACTAGCGGGAAACCCTACGAGCAGTACTTC. Translation: CASSLRFGTSGKPYEQYF.

This clone was picked up a small number of times. The chain combines TRBV14 with TRBJ2-1, with a weak D call TRBD2 (7 bases). This CDR3 has 14 amino acids. CDR1 and CDR2 (germline): SGHDN, FVKESK. Trimming cost V 1 base and J 7 bases, with 11 bases left between them. In nucleotides, the CDR3 is TGTGCCAGCAGCCAAGGGGGGGGCCGGAATGAGCAGTTCTTC. Translation gives CASSQGGGRNEQFF.

This clone has only a few counts. The V and J genes are TRBV10-2 and TRBJ2-3; 11 bases line up with TRBD2. This CDR3 region has 15 residues. The trim removed 7 bases at V and 5 bases at J, leaving 8 bases unmatched. CDR1 is WSHSY, CDR2 SAAADI, per germline. The DNA for the CDR3 is TGCGCCAGCACAATTAGCGGGGGGGCAGGAGATACGCAGTATTTT. It codes for CASTISGGAGDTQYF.

The genes are TRBV7-8 and TRBJ2-1, with a weak D call TRBD2 (5 bases). Trimming pared 11 bases from V and 4 bases from J, leaving 18 bases between. CDR1 and CDR2 from the germline V gene are SGHVS and FQNEAQ. The CDR3 covers 14 residues. CDR3 residues: CASRRPGRYNEQFF. CDR3 DNA sequence: TGTGCCTCCCGGAGGCCGGGCCGTTACAATGAGCAGTTCTTC.

This clone has more than one count but fewer than ten. This sequence joins TRBV7-2 and TRBJ2-3, with TRBD1 matching 7 bases. CDR3 length: 12 residues. Germline V gene data show CDR1 as SGHTA and CDR2 as FQGNSA. The V gene end was trimmed by 5 bases and the J gene end by 11 bases; junction bases not matched to a gene: 7. The CDR3 reads CASSQPGTEQYF. The CDR3 nucleotides read TGTGCCAGCAGCCAGCCCGGGACAGAGCAGTATTTT.

This clone was detected a few times. This chain links TRBV2 with TRBJ1-2; D unclear. The CDR3 extends over 16 amino acids. Germline assignment: CDR1 SNHLY and CDR2 FYNNEI. Between the trimmed V and J ends, which lost 3 bases and 1 base, there was a span of 15 bases. The CDR3 DNA reads as TGTGCCAGCAGTGATGAGTGGCCCTCCCTTAACTATGGCTACACCTTC. Its translation: CASSDEWPSLNYGYTF.

The chain joins TRBV11-2 to TRBJ2-7; D is perhaps TRBD1 (6 bases). Per the germline V gene, CDR1 is SGHAT and CDR2 is FQNNGV. Trimming left V 3 bases short and J 2 bases short, with 14 bases between. The CDR3 sequence is 15 residues long. The CDR3 coding sequence is TGTGCCAGCAGCTTTTCAGGGGATCCCACCTACGAGCAGTACTTC. As protein: CASSFSGDPTYEQYF.

CDR3 region: CASAIHGTTAGLLYNEQFF. DNA of the CDR3: TGTGCTAGTGCCATACACGGGACAACGGCGGGGCTACTTTACAATGAGCAGTTCTTC. The J gene is TRBJ2-1, the V gene TRBV12-5; either TRBD1 or TRBD2 may fit D (6 bases each). CDR1 and CDR2 from the germline V gene are LGHNT and FRNRAP. This CDR3 is built from 19 residues. Trimming left V 7 bases short and J 4 bases short, with 29 bases between.

V and J are TRBV5-1 and TRBJ2-3, with 10 bases identical to TRBD2. Trimming cost V 4 bases and J 0 bases; bases outside gene matches: 8. From germline, CDR1 is SGHRS and CDR2 YFSETQ. The CDR3 spans 17 residues. CDR3 region: CASSTQTSGFSTDTQYF. DNA of the CDR3: TGCGCCAGCAGCACCCAGACTAGCGGGTTCAGCACAGATACGCAGTATTTT.

A few counts support this clone. V gene TRBV4-2 combines with J gene TRBJ1-6; possibly TRBD1 for D (6 bases). Per germline, CDR1 LGHNA and CDR2 YNFKEQ. The CDR3 consists of 16 residues. Trimming stripped 5 bases from V and 4 bases from J, with 15 bases between. For the CDR3, the DNA is TGTGCCAGCAGCGAGCAGGGGCTGGGGTATAATTCACCCCTCCACTTT. Its translation is CASSEQGLGYNSPLHF.

This clone has just a few counts. This chain links TRBV2 with TRBJ2-1, with a tentative D call TRBD1 (6 bases). Germline values: CDR1 SNHLY, CDR2 FYNNEI. The CDR3 extends over 15 amino acids. V was cut by 3 bases and J by 10 bases, with 19 bases left in between. CDR3 DNA: TGTGCCAGCAGTGAGTGGGGGTTATCCCAGGGGGAGCAGTTCTTC. Translating gives CASSEWGLSQGEQFF.

This clone has only a few counts. This chain uses TRBV7-2 with TRBJ1-6; D gene unclear. With 3 bases removed from V and 14 bases from J, the gap between germline ends came to 14 bases. Germline lookup yields CDR1 SGHTA and CDR2 FQGNSA. The CDR3 totals 13 residues. The CDR3 loop reads CASSLTAGEALHF. DNA of the CDR3: TGTGCCAGCAGCTTGACGGCCGGAGAAGCCCTCCACTTT.

This clone turned up a few times. The chain employs TRBV5-1 and TRBJ2-6; 8 bases are a match to TRBD1. Per germline, CDR1 SGHRS and CDR2 YFSETQ. Trimming removed 4 bases from V and 4 bases from J; junction bases left unmatched: 7. The CDR3 is made up of 16 amino acids. Here the CDR3 reads CASSAGQVAGANVLTF. CDR3 in DNA: TGCGCCAGCAGCGCGGGACAGGTAGCCGGGGCCAACGTCCTGACTTTC. Looking up the rest from reference TRBV5-1 and TRBJ2-6 gives the full variable domain: KAGVTQTPRYLIKTRGQQVTLSCSPISGHRSVSWYQQTPGQGLQFLFEYFSETQRNKGNFPGRFSGRQFSNSRSEMNVSTLELGDSALYLCASSAGQVAGANVLTFGAGSRLTVL.

The chain links TRBV11-2 to TRBJ2-7, with TRBD1 identical over 7 bases. V dropped 0 bases and J dropped 2; count of bases not matched to a gene: 1. This CDR3 region has 14 residues. Germline CDR1 SGHAT, CDR2 FQNNGV. This CDR3 reads CASSLEGQTYEQYF. The CDR3 DNA follows: TGTGCCAGCAGCTTAGAGGGACAGACCTACGAGCAGTACTTC.